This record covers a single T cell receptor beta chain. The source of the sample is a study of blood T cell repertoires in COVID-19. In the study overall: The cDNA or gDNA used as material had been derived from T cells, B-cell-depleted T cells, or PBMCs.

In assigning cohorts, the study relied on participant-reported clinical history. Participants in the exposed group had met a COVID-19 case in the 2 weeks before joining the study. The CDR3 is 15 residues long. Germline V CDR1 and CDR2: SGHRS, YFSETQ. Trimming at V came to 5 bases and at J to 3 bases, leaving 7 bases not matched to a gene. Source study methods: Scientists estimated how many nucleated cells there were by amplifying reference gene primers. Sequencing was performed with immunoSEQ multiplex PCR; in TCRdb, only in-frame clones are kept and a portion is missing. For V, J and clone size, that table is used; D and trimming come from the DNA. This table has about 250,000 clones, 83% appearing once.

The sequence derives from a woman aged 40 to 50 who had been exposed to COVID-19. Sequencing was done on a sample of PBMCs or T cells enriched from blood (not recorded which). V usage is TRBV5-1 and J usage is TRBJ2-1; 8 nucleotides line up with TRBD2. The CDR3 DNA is TGCGCCAGCAGACCGCAAGCGGGGGACTACAATGAGCAGTTCTTC. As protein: CASRPQAGDYNEQFF.